The 14 T cell receptor beta chains in this list originate from one sample, sequenced in a study of T cells after yellow fever vaccination. Each CDR3 protein is one row after TCRdb ran MiXCR on the 5' RACE reads. This table holds 120,000 or so distinct CDR3 sequences, around 15% found once. Sequenced here: CD8+ T cells sorted from PBMCs, sampled 5 days after the yellow fever booster vaccination. These receptors were collected from a man aged 18-30 years who received the YFV17D yellow fever vaccine.

The rearrangement links TRBV7-9 to TRBJ1-3; D remains unclear. The CDR3 consists of 16 residues. CDR1 is SEHNR and CDR2 is FQNEAQ in the germline V gene (reference sequence). V was clipped by 5 bases and J by 3 bases, with 17 bases between them. As DNA, the CDR3 is TGTGCCAGCAGCGCTTTGGACGCCCGGAGTGGAAACACCATATATTTT. This encodes CASSALDARSGNTIYF.

The V and J genes are TRBV14 and TRBJ2-2, with no clear D. Trimming cost V 1 base and J 6 bases, with 6 bases left between them. The CDR3 is made up of 13 amino acids. Germline loops: CDR1 SGHDN, CDR2 FVKESK. CDR3 region: CASSQVQAGELFF. The CDR3 DNA follows: TGTGCCAGCAGCCAAGTCCAAGCCGGGGAGCTGTTTTTT.

V and J are TRBV5-6 and TRBJ2-1; 8 positions match TRBD2. Looked up from germline, CDR1 is SGHDT and CDR2 is YYEEEE. The CDR3 extends over 16 amino acids. The ends lost 2 bases at V and 2 bases at J; junction bases unmatched: 6. Written as DNA, the CDR3 is TGTGCCAGCAGCTTTCGGCCAGCGGGGGCCTACAATGAGCAGTTCTTC. The encoded protein is CASSFRPAGAYNEQFF.

This clonotype was seen a few times. CDR3 sequence (DNA): TGCGCCAGCAGCTCCGGACAGGGGTCCTTAGGTAGCAATCAGCCCCAGCATTTT. It yields the protein CASSSGQGSLGSNQPQHF. J is TRBJ1-5 and V is TRBV5-1; 9 positions match TRBD1. The CDR3 has 18 amino acids. In germline, CDR1 is SGHRS, CDR2 YFSETQ. V shed 3 bases and J 0 bases; nucleotides not matched to a gene: 10.

This clonotype was recorded a few times. The rearrangement uses TRBV9 and TRBJ2-1, with TRBD2 matching over 8 bases. CDR3 length: 15 amino acids. Trimming cost V 0 bases and J 4 bases; bases outside gene matches: 3. Germline V CDR1 and CDR2: SGDLS, YYNGEE. CDR3 residues: CASSVGTSLYNEQFF. Written as DNA, the CDR3 is TGTGCCAGCAGCGTAGGGACTAGCCTTTACAATGAGCAGTTCTTC. The entire variable domain, with the rest obtained from reference TRBV9 and TRBJ2-1, is as follows: DSGVTQTPKHLITATGQRVTLRCSPRSGDLSVYWYQQSLDQGLQFLIQYYNGEERAKGNILERFSAQQFPDLHSELNLSSLELGDSALYFCASSVGTSLYNEQFFGPGTRLTVL.

In this sample, this clonotype turned up a few times. The chain has TRBV2 and TRBJ2-1; a weak D match, TRBD2 (6 bases). CDR1 is SNHLY and CDR2 is FYNNEI in the germline V gene. The CDR3 totals 15 residues. V lost 5 bases, J lost 11 bases, and 22 bases lay in between. DNA of the CDR3: TGTGCCAGCAGTAAGGCCGGGGGATCGGATATTCAGCAGTTCTTC. Amino acids: CASSKAGGSDIQQFF.

This clonotype was recorded a few times. V usage is TRBV6-2 or TRBV6-3 and J usage is TRBJ2-7; no firm D call. V dropped 4 bases and J dropped 1 base, with 5 bases sitting between them. Looked up from germline, CDR1 is MNHEY and CDR2 is SVGEGT. The CDR3 has 12 amino acids. The CDR3 is CASSSPSYEQYV. DNA of the CDR3: TGTGCCAGCAGTTCTCCGTCCTACGAGCAGTACGTC.

This clonotype appeared a few times. The chain carries TRBV10-3 and TRBJ1-2, with 7 bases lining up with TRBD1. The CDR3 covers 15 residues. With 0 bases clipped from V and 4 bases from J, the junction kept 5 bases outside the gene matches. CDR1 ENHRY and CDR2 SYGVKD come from the germline V gene. The CDR3 bases are TGTGCCATCAGTGAGTCAGACAGGGAGGCCTATGGCTACACCTTC. Translated, it gives CAISESDREAYGYTF.

V usage is TRBV6-5 and J usage is TRBJ1-2; D remains unclear. The germline V gene has CDR1 MNHEY and CDR2 SVGAGI. Trimming pared 2 bases from V and 7 bases from J, leaving 5 bases between. The CDR3 consists of 11 residues. CDR3: CASSYGRGYTF. In DNA, the CDR3 is TGTGCCAGCAGTTACGGCCGTGGCTACACCTTC.

Note on this clonotype: The junction departs from the called germline gene at one end, perhaps through a read error. This sequence joins TRBV7-9 and TRBJ2-4; D tentatively reads TRBD1 or TRBD2 (5 bases each). The CDR3 extends over 15 amino acids. The germline gives CDR1 SEHNR, CDR2 FQNEAQ (reference sequence). This chain's CDR3 is CASGFTGLAKNIQYF. Here the CDR3 DNA reads TGTGCCAGCGGCTTTACAGGACTAGCCAAAAACATTCAGTACTTC. Full variable domain (outside the CDR3, taken from reference TRBV7-9 and TRBJ2-4): DTGVSQNPRHKITKRGQNVTFRCDPISEHNRLYWYRQTLGQGPEFLTYFQNEAQLEKSRLLSDRFSAERPKGSFSTLEIQRTEQGDSAMYLCASGFTGLAKNIQYFGAGTRLSVL.

This clonotype has just a few counts. In DNA form, the CDR3 reads TGTGCCAGCAGCTCAAGCGGTAACACTGAAGCTTTCTTT. Its translation is CASSSSGNTEAFF. The chain links TRBV9 to TRBJ1-1; D is uncertain. V was shortened by 4 bases and J by 2 bases, with 9 bases between the two germline ends. Germline-derived CDR1 and CDR2 are SGDLS and YYNGEE. CDR3 length: 13 residues. Using reference TRBV9 and TRBJ1-1 for the parts outside the CDR3, the full variable domain is DSGVTQTPKHLITATGQRVTLRCSPRSGDLSVYWYQQSLDQGLQFLIQYYNGEERAKGNILERFSAQQFPDLHSELNLSSLELGDSALYFCASSSSGNTEAFFGQGTRLTVV.

This clonotype has just a few counts. The chain couples TRBV6-6 to TRBJ2-2; tentatively, D is TRBD1 (5 bases). The germline V gene has CDR1 MNHNY and CDR2 SVGAGI (reference sequence). V lost 7 bases, J lost 4 bases, and 10 bases lay in between. The CDR3 is 13 amino acids. The CDR3 sequence is CASNGHSTGELFF. The DNA for the CDR3 is TGTGCCAGCAACGGACATAGCACCGGGGAGCTGTTTTTT.

The genes are TRBV3-1 and TRBJ2-1; D call uncertain. Germline V CDR1 and CDR2: LGHDT, YNNKEL (reference sequence). Trimming left V 3 bases short and J 7 bases short, with 7 bases between. This CDR3 spans 12 amino acids. As DNA, the CDR3 is TGTGCCAGCAGCCAGACTGTGAATGAGCAGTTCTTC. The encoded protein is CASSQTVNEQFF.

The chain combines TRBV4-1 with TRBJ1-5, with unresolved D. V lost 5 bases and J lost 3, with 14 bases in between. The CDR3 totals 15 residues. The V gene's germline CDR1 is MGHRA and CDR2 YSYEKL. CDR3 DNA sequence: TGCGCCAGCAGCTCCCGGCAGCGCAACAATCAGCCCCAGCATTTT. Translated: CASSSRQRNNQPQHF.